The 24 T cell receptor beta chains below come from one sample, sequenced in a study of cytomegalovirus exposure and HLA in healthy donors. The PCR employed 60 Vbeta primers together with 13 Jbeta primers. Clones were sequenced by immunoSEQ multiplex PCR, and TCRdb holds only the in-frame ones, with some missing. The sample shows 130,000 or so clones, about 74% of them seen only once. Specimen: PBMCs. The source of these receptors is a man in his forties or fifties in good health and CMV-seropositive.

This chain joins TRBV6-5 and TRBJ1-1; D unresolved. The CDR3 extends over 16 amino acids. V was pared by 2 bases and J by 6 bases, with 19 bases between. The germline gives CDR1 MNHEY, CDR2 SVGAGI. DNA of the CDR3: TGTGCCAGCAGTTACGGGCTAGTGGACTTATCTTCTGAAGCTTTCTTT. The encoded protein is CASSYGLVDLSSEAFF.

The chain employs TRBV11-2 and TRBJ1-4; D is undetermined. The germline gives CDR1 SGHAT, CDR2 FQNNGV. Trimming stripped 2 bases from V and 12 bases from J, with 16 bases between. The CDR3 extends over 14 amino acids. This CDR3 is CASSLLSSGAELFF. As DNA, the CDR3 is TGTGCCAGCAGCTTATTGTCTAGTGGCGCGGAACTGTTTTTT.

The chain links TRBV9 to TRBJ2-7; TRBD2 is a possible D gene (7 bases). The CDR3 sequence is 15 residues long. With 2 bases removed from V and 2 bases from J, the gap between germline ends came to 14 bases. The V gene's germline CDR1 is SGDLS and CDR2 YYNGEE. The CDR3 is CASSVTPGGPYEQYF. The CDR3 region has the DNA TGTGCCAGCAGCGTCACCCCCGGGGGGCCCTACGAGCAGTACTTC. The full variable domain, with the rest looked up from reference TRBV9 and TRBJ2-7, is DSGVTQTPKHLITATGQRVTLRCSPRSGDLSVYWYQQSLDQGLQFLIQYYNGEERAKGNILERFSAQQFPDLHSELNLSSLELGDSALYFCASSVTPGGPYEQYFGPGTRLTVT.

The rearrangement uses TRBV13 and TRBJ1-2, with D uncertain. Germline CDR1 and CDR2: PRHDT and FYEKMQ (reference sequence). Trimming took off 3 bases at V and 7 bases at J, with 12 bases between the two ends. This CDR3 is 13 amino acids long. In DNA form, the CDR3 reads TGTGCCAGCAGCTTGAGGGCAGCGGGTGGCTACACCTTC. Amino acids: CASSLRAAGGYTF. The whole variable domain, filled in from reference TRBV13 and TRBJ1-2, reads AAGVIQSPRHLIKEKRETATLKCYPIPRHDTVYWYQQGPGQDPQFLISFYEKMQSDKGSIPDRFSAQQFSDYHSELNMSSLELGDSALYFCASSLRAAGGYTFGSGTRLTVV.

CDR3: CASSLEVGREQETQYF. For the CDR3, the DNA is TGCGCCAGCAGCTTGGAGGTCGGGCGGGAACAAGAGACCCAGTACTTC. The chain uses TRBV5-1 and TRBJ2-5; D possibly corresponds to TRBD2 (6 bases). The CDR3 runs 16 residues. Germline assignment: CDR1 SGHRS and CDR2 YFSETQ. V lost 0 bases, J lost 2 bases, and 14 bases lay in between.

This CDR3 is CASSVTGGVAGELFF. CDR3 bases: TGTGCCAGCAGCGTGACAGGGGGTGTAGCCGGGGAGCTGTTTTTT. The V and J genes are TRBV9 and TRBJ2-2; 9 bases are shared with TRBD1. V shed 2 bases and J 6 bases; nucleotides not matched to a gene: 5. CDR1 is SGDLS, CDR2 YYNGEE, per germline. This CDR3 is 15 amino acids long.

The CDR3 DNA follows: TGTGCCATCAGTGAGTCGGGACAGGGGCAGGAGACCCAGTACTTC. It yields the protein CAISESGQGQETQYF. V gene TRBV10-3 combines with J gene TRBJ2-5; 10 bases line up with TRBD1. Germline loops: CDR1 ENHRY, CDR2 SYGVKD. CDR3 length: 15 residues. V trimming: 0 bases; J trimming: 5 bases; junction bases outside the gene matches: 3.

The chain has TRBV19 and TRBJ1-6; possibly TRBD1 for D (5 bases). Trimming stripped 5 bases from V and 2 bases from J, with 10 bases between. Germline CDR1 and CDR2: LNHDA and SQIVND (reference sequence). The CDR3 is 15 amino acids. The CDR3 region is CASSLGGAYNSPLHF. The CDR3 DNA reads TGTGCCAGTAGTCTGGGGGGGGCCTATAATTCACCCCTCCACTTT.

The CDR3, as DNA: TGTGCCAGCAGTCCACAGGGGACCTACTATGGCTACACCTTC. Translated, it gives CASSPQGTYYGYTF. The chain has TRBV28 and TRBJ1-2; TRBD1 matches at 7 bases. Trimming removed 5 bases from V and 3 bases from J; junction bases left unmatched: 6. The CDR3 sequence is 14 residues long. Germline V lookup: CDR1 MDHEN, CDR2 SYDVKM.

The chain uses TRBV19 and TRBJ2-2, with D possibly being TRBD2 (5 bases). CDR1 is LNHDA, CDR2 SQIVND, per germline (reference sequence). V shed 6 bases and J shed 5 bases, with 10 bases lying between them. The CDR3 sequence is 13 residues long. This CDR3 reads CASRPSRTGELFF. For the CDR3, the DNA is TGTGCCAGTAGGCCTAGCAGGACCGGGGAGCTGTTTTTT. Full variable domain (remainder filled in from reference TRBV19 and TRBJ2-2): DGGITQSPKYLFRKEGQNVTLSCEQNLNHDAMYWYRQDPGQGLRLIYYSQIVNDFQKGDIAEGYSVSREKKESFPLTVTSAQKNPTAFYLCASRPSRTGELFFGEGSRLTVL.

The gene calls are TRBV27 and TRBJ2-1; tentatively, D is TRBD2 (5 bases). Trimming left V 7 bases short and J 7 bases short, with 23 bases between. The CDR3 runs to 16 residues. The V gene's germline CDR1 is MNHEY and CDR2 SMNVEV (reference sequence). The CDR3 loop reads CASIDRGSSDGNEQFF. CDR3 sequence (DNA): TGTGCCAGCATCGACCGGGGATCGTCCGATGGAAATGAGCAGTTCTTC.

The chain recombines TRBV6-5 with TRBJ2-1; the D is unclear. Germline CDR1 is MNHEY and CDR2 is SVGAGI. The CDR3 spans 13 residues. V dropped 7 bases and J dropped 8 bases, with 15 bases sitting between them. The CDR3 loop is CASTPSEMHEQFF. In DNA form, the CDR3 reads TGTGCCAGCACCCCATCGGAGATGCATGAGCAGTTCTTC.

A few counts support this clone. The chain uses TRBV5-5 and TRBJ1-1; unclear D gene. CDR3 length equals 15 residues. Germline-derived CDR1 and CDR2 are SGHKS and YYEKEE (reference sequence). Between the trimmed V and J ends, which lost 6 bases and 0 bases, there was a span of 15 bases. CDR3 DNA sequence: TGTGCCAGCACCCTGGGGAGGGCTTTGAACACTGAAGCTTTCTTT. It specifies CASTLGRALNTEAFF.

The rearrangement links TRBV7-9 to TRBJ2-1; tentatively, D is TRBD2 (5 bases). With 5 bases removed from V and 14 bases from J, the gap between germline ends came to 28 bases. Per the germline V gene, CDR1 is SEHNR and CDR2 is FQNEAQ (reference sequence). The CDR3 totals 16 residues. The CDR3, as DNA: TGTGCCAGCAGCCCCCCCGGGATTCGGGTGCGCAAGTCCAAGTTCTTC. This gives the protein CASSPPGIRVRKSKFF.

Here the CDR3 reads CASSLAGATYNEQFF. CDR3 nucleotide sequence: TGTGCCAGCAGCTTAGCGGGAGCCACCTACAATGAGCAGTTCTTC. The rearrangement links TRBV7-2 to TRBJ2-1; maybe TRBD2 (5 bases). This CDR3 region has 15 residues. CDR1 and CDR2 (germline): SGHTA, FQGNSA. Trimming cost V 0 bases and J 2 bases, with 8 bases left between them. The entire variable domain, with the rest obtained from reference TRBV7-2 and TRBJ2-1, is as follows: GAGVSQSPSNKVTEKGKDVELRCDPISGHTALYWYRQSLGQGLEFLIYFQGNSAPDKSGLPSDRFSAERTGGSVSTLTIQRTQQEDSAVYLCASSLAGATYNEQFFGPGTRLTVL.

The J gene is TRBJ2-5, the V gene TRBV28; maybe TRBD2 (6 bases). The CDR3 runs to 14 residues. The germline V gene has CDR1 MDHEN and CDR2 SYDVKM. V was cut by 5 bases and J by 5 bases, with 15 bases left in between. The CDR3 region is CASSEMRGTETQYF. The CDR3 nucleotides read TGTGCCAGCAGTGAAATGCGGGGTACGGAGACCCAGTACTTC.

This rearrangement joins TRBV11-2 to TRBJ2-3; D may be TRBD1 (5 bases). Germline V gives CDR1 SGHAT, CDR2 FQNNGV. V was trimmed by 6 bases and J by 2 bases, leaving 12 bases between them. The CDR3 contains 14 residues. The DNA for the CDR3 is TGTGCCAGCAGGCGGAGACAGAACACAGATACGCAGTATTTT. Protein sequence: CASRRRQNTDTQYF.

This chain uses TRBV5-1 with TRBJ2-7, with D maybe TRBD2 (6 bases). V dropped 4 bases and J dropped 7 bases, with 12 bases sitting between them. Germline V gene sequence: CDR1 SGHRS, CDR2 YFSETQ. The CDR3 sequence is 12 residues long. The CDR3 DNA reads as TGCGCCAGCAGCCCCGGGACTGGGGAGCAGTACTTC. Translation: CASSPGTGEQYF.

The chain carries TRBV6-6 and TRBJ2-7, with 11 bases fitting TRBD1. Germline trimming cut 2 bases from V and 4 bases from J; bases unmatched to any gene: 4. CDR1 is MNHNY and CDR2 is SVGAGI in the germline V gene (reference sequence). The CDR3 consists of 15 residues. The CDR3 nucleotides read TGTGCCAGCAGTTACCCGGGACAGGGGGAATACGAGCAGTACTTC. Translation: CASSYPGQGEYEQYF.

With respect to this clone: A read error may account for a junction end that differs from germline. The gene calls are TRBV11-2 and TRBJ2-1; D is perhaps TRBD2 (6 bases). CDR1 and CDR2 (germline): SGHAT, FQNNGV. CDR3 length equals 17 residues. The CDR3 coding sequence is TGTGCCAGCATCTTAGGGGTAGCCGGGACTCACTACAATGAGCAGTTCTTC. Protein product: CASILGVAGTHYNEQFF.

V usage is TRBV9 and J usage is TRBJ2-7, with 8 bases identical to TRBD2. V dropped 3 bases and J dropped 0; count of bases not matched to a gene: 8. The CDR3 is 16 residues long. Germline values: CDR1 SGDLS, CDR2 YYNGEE. CDR3 amino acids: CASSASGGVSSYEQYF. As DNA, the CDR3 is TGTGCCAGCAGCGCGAGCGGGGGCGTGAGCTCCTACGAGCAGTACTTC.

V is TRBV10-3 and J is TRBJ2-7; D perhaps matches TRBD2 (6 bases). V lost 10 bases and J 1 base, leaving 14 bases between the germline ends. This CDR3 is 13 amino acids long. Germline assignment: CDR1 ENHRY and CDR2 SYGVKD. The chain's CDR3 is CATRRGRSYEQYF. In DNA form, the CDR3 reads TGTGCCACCCGGAGGGGCAGATCCTACGAGCAGTACTTC.

The chain joins TRBV28 to TRBJ2-1; D may be TRBD2 (6 bases). This CDR3 has 14 amino acids. Trimming shortened V by 1 base and J by 9 bases, and 13 bases separated the two germline ends. Germline CDR1 and CDR2: MDHEN and SYDVKM. The CDR3 loop is CASSLSGSEGEQFF. DNA of the CDR3: TGTGCCAGCAGTTTATCCGGGAGCGAAGGTGAGCAGTTCTTC. Supplemented by reference TRBV28 and TRBJ2-1, the full variable domain reads DVKVTQSSRYLVKRTGEKVFLECVQDMDHENMFWYRQDPGLGLRLIYFSYDVKMKEKGDIPEGYSVSREKKERFSLILESASTNQTSMYLCASSLSGSEGEQFFGPGTRLTVL.

The rearrangement links TRBV11-2 to TRBJ2-1; D might be TRBD1 (6 bases). The CDR3 contains 17 residues. Deletions cut 5 bases from V and 6 bases from J, with 23 bases between. Looked up from germline, CDR1 is SGHAT and CDR2 is FQNNGV. The CDR3 protein is CASSPRPGPGDGNEQFF. Here the CDR3 DNA reads TGTGCCAGCAGCCCAAGACCTGGGCCAGGGGACGGCAATGAGCAGTTCTTC. Filled out from reference TRBV11-2 and TRBJ2-1, the complete variable domain reads EAGVAQSPRYKIIEKRQSVAFWCNPISGHATLYWYQQILGQGPKLLIQFQNNGVVDDSQLPKDRFSAERLKGVDSTLKIQPAKLEDSAVYLCASSPRPGPGDGNEQFFGPGTRLTVL.